The clone carrying this T cell receptor beta chain came up many times. Its matching antigen is unknown. The CDR3 totals 15 residues. V lost 1 base and J lost 6; bases outside the gene matches: 8. Looked up from germline, CDR1 is SGHRS and CDR2 is YFSETQ. This sample is drawn from a study of identical twins. Study-level points and caveats: Twins showed weaker excess sharing in their beta out-of-frame sequences.

TCRdb redid the calling of the 5' RACE reads with MiXCR, one entry per CDR3 protein. The sample lists around 690,000 distinct CDR3 sequences, less than 25% occurring once. These sequences were also reported in another study, on T cells expressing NK-cell markers. That investigation notes: From sorted CD3+CD56+NKG2C+, CD3+CD56+NKG2C- and CD3+CD56-NKG2C+ T cells came the TCR beta repertoires. The CD3+CD56-NKG2C+ fraction of a handful of donors was also led by these clonotypes.

The V and J genes are TRBV5-1 and TRBJ2-7, with 9 positions matching TRBD2. This TCR came from a woman under 30 in good health. The source material was PBMCs. The CDR3 sequence: CASSLLVAGEAEQYF. In DNA, the CDR3 is TGCGCCAGCAGCTTGCTGGTAGCGGGAGAAGCCGAGCAGTACTTC.